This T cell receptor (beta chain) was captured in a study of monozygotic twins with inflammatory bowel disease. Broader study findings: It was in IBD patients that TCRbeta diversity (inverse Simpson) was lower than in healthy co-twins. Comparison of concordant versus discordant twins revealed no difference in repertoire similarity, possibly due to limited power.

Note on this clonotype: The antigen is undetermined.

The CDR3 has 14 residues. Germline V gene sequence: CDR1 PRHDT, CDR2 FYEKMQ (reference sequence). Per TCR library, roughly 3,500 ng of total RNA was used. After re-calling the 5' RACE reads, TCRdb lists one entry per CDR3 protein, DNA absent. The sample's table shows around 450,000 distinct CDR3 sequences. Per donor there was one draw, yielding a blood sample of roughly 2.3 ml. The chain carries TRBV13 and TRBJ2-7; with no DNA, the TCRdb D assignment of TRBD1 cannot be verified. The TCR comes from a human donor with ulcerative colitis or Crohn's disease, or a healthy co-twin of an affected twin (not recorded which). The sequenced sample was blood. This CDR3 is CASSSRQGQNEQYF. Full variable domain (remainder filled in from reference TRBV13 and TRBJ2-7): AAGVIQSPRHLIKEKRETATLKCYPIPRHDTVYWYQQGPGQDPQFLISFYEKMQSDKGSIPDRFSAQQFSDYHSELNMSSLELGDSALYFCASSSRQGQNEQYFGPGTRLTVT.